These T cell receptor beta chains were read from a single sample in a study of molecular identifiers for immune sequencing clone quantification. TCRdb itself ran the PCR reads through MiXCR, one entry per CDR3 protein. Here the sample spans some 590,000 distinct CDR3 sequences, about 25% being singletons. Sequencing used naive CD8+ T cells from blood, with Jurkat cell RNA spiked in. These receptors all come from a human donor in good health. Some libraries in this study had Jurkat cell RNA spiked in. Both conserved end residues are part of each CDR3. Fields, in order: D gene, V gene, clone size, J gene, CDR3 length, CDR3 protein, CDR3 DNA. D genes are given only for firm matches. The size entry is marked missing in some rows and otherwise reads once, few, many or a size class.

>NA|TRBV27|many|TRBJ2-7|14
CASSPSGGPYEQYF
TGTGCCAGCAGCCCTTCAGGAGGCCCCTACGAGCAGTACTTC
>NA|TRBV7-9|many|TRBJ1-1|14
CASRYGGVSTEAFF
TGTGCCAGCAGATACGGCGGAGTGAGCACTGAAGCTTTCTTT
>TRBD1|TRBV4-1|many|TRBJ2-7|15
CASSQTGTGDYEQYF
TGCGCCAGCAGCCAAACCGGGACAGGTGACTACGAGCAGTACTTC
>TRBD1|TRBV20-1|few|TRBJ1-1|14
CSASGQGMGTEAFF
TGCAGTGCTAGTGGACAGGGGATGGGCACTGAAGCTTTCTTT
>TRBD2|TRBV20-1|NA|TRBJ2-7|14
CSARGLAGSYEQYF
TGCAGTGCTAGAGGACTAGCGGGCTCCTACGAGCAGTACTTC
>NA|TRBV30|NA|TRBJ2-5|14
CAWSTHYGGETQYF
TGTGCCTGGAGCACGCACTACGGGGGTGAGACCCAGTACTTC
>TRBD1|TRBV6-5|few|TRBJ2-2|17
CASSPSPGQGAAGELFF
TGTGCCAGCAGCCCCAGCCCGGGACAGGGGGCAGCCGGGGAGCTGTTTTTT
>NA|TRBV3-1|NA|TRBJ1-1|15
CASSLRLRADTEALF
TGTGCCAGCAGCCTCCGTCTCAGGGCGGACACTGAAGCTCTCTTT
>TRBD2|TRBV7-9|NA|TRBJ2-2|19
CASTHPTRGLAEITGELFF
TGTGCCAGCACCCACCCGACCCGAGGACTAGCGGAAATTACCGGGGAGCTGTTTTTT
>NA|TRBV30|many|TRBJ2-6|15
CAWEGSHSGANVLTF
TGTGCCTGGGAGGGCAGCCACTCTGGGGCCAACGTCCTGACTTTC
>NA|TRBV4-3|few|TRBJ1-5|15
CASSQVQGEVQPQHF
TGCGCCAGCAGCCAAGTCCAGGGTGAGGTTCAGCCCCAGCATTTT
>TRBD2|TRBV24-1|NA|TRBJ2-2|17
CATSDDGLAGNTGELFF
TGTGCCACCAGTGATGATGGACTAGCGGGAAACACCGGGGAGCTGTTTTTT
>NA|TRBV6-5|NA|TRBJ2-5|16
CASSLVGVRLGETQYF
TGTGCCAGCAGTTTGGTGGGAGTCAGATTGGGAGAGACCCAGTACTTC
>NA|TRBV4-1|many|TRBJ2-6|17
CASSPRPAHSGANVLTF
TGCGCCAGCAGCCCCCGCCCGGCCCACTCCGGGGCCAACGTCCTGACTTTC
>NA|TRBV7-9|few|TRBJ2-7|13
CASSLGDSHEQYF
TGTGCCAGCAGCTTAGGTGACAGCCACGAGCAGTACTTC
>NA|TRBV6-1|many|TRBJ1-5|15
CASNSPTNSNQPQHF
TGTGCCAGCAATAGCCCGACAAATAGCAATCAGCCCCAGCATTTT
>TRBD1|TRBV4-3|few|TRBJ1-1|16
CASSQAGGQLNTEAFF
TGCGCCAGCAGCCAAGCGGGGGGACAGTTGAACACTGAAGCTTTCTTT
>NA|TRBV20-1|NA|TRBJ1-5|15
CSARDWTGLGQPQHF
TGCAGTGCTAGAGATTGGACGGGGCTGGGGCAGCCCCAGCATTTT
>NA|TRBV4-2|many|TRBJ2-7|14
CASSQGGPTYEQYF
TGTGCCAGCAGCCAAGGGGGACCTACCTACGAGCAGTACTTC
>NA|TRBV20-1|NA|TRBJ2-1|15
CSARYFRRGRNEQFF
TGCAGTGCTAGATACTTTAGGAGGGGTCGGAATGAGCAGTTCTTC
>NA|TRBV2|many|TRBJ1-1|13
CASRRGENTEAFF
TGTGCCAGCAGGAGAGGGGAGAACACTGAAGCTTTCTTT
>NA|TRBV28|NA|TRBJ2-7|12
CASSLSPPAEYF
TGTGCCAGCAGTTTATCCCCGCCTGCGGAGTACTTC
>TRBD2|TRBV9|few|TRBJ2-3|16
CASSVATSGNTDTQYF
TGTGCCAGCAGCGTAGCAACTAGCGGGAATACAGATACGCAGTATTTT
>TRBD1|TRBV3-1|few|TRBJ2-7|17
CASSPANRGFLTYEQYF
TGTGCCAGCAGCCCCGCAAACAGGGGGTTTCTGACCTACGAGCAGTACTTC
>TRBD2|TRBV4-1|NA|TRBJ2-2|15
CASSQETSGGRELFF
TGCGCCAGCAGCCAAGAGACTAGCGGGGGCCGGGAGCTGTTTTTT
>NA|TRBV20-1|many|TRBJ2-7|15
CSAPRTYPGAYEQYF
TGCAGTGCTCCCAGGACCTACCCTGGAGCCTACGAGCAGTACTTC
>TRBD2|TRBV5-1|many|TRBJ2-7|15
CASAWGLAGAYEQYF
TGCGCCAGCGCGTGGGGACTAGCGGGGGCCTACGAGCAGTACTTC
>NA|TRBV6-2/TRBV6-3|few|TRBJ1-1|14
CASSPDLMNTEAFF
TGTGCCAGCAGCCCGGACCTGATGAACACTGAAGCTTTCTTT
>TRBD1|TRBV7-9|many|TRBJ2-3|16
CASSPRTGGPIYTQYF
TGTGCCAGCAGCCCCCGGACAGGGGGCCCCATTTATACGCAGTATTTT
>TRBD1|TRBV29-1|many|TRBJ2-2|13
CSVAGGDAGELFF
TGCAGCGTTGCAGGGGGCGATGCCGGGGAGCTGTTTTTT
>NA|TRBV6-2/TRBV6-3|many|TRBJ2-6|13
CATTWSGANVLTF
TGTGCCACTACCTGGTCTGGGGCCAACGTCCTGACTTTC
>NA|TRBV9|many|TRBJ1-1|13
CASSVVAGAEAFF
TGTGCCAGCAGCGTAGTGGCAGGTGCTGAAGCTTTCTTT
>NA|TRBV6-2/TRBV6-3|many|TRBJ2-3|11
CASEGQGTQYF
TGTGCCAGCGAAGGGCAGGGGACGCAGTATTTT
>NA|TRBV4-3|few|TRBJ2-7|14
CASSQAWGGYEQYF
TGCGCCAGCAGCCAAGCTTGGGGTGGCTACGAGCAGTACTTC
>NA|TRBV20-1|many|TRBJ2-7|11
CSASYGDEQYF
TGCAGTGCTAGTTACGGGGACGAGCAGTACTTC
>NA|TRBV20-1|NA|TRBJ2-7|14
CSTSDRTGRYEQYF
TGCAGTACTAGCGATCGGACAGGGAGGTACGAGCAGTACTTC
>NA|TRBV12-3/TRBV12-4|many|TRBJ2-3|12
CASRDSTDTQYF
TGTGCCAGCCGCGATAGCACAGATACGCAGTATTTT
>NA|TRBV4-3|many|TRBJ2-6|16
CASSQEASSGANVLTF
TGCGCCAGCAGCCAAGAAGCCAGCTCTGGGGCCAACGTCCTGACTTTC
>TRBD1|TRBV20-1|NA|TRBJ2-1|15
CSASIPGQIYNKQFF
TGCAGTGCTTCAATACCGGGACAGATCTACAATAAGCAGTTCTTC
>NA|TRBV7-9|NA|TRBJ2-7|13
CASSLSGSYERYF
TGTGCCAGCAGCTTATCGGGGAGCTACGAGCGGTACTTC
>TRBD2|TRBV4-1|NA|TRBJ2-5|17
CASSQNLAGLAEETQYF
TGCGCCAGCAGCCAGAACCTTGCGGGACTAGCGGAAGAGACCCAGTACTTC
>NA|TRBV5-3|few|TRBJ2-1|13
CASSFGAEMERFF
TGTGCCAGCAGCTTTGGAGCCGAGATGGAGCGGTTCTTC
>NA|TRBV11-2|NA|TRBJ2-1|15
CAGSLGGDRKIEQFF
TGTGCCGGCAGCTTAGGGGGGGACAGGAAGATTGAGCAGTTCTTC